These 24 T cell receptor beta chains came from one sample sequenced in a study of T-cell reconstitution after alpha-beta-depleted transplantation in children. Unique molecular identifiers tagged the TCRbeta library. TCRdb ran MiXCR on the PCR reads and lists one entry per CDR3 protein. Here the sample spans around 960,000 distinct CDR3 sequences, about 29% being singletons. Source: PBMCs, mostly from graft donor cells, taken 360 days after TCRalphabeta/CD19-depleted stem cell transplant. All receptors derive from a boy in the first two years of life who had a stem cell transplant for SCID, so the T cells may come from the graft donor.

V is TRBV10-3 and J is TRBJ2-1; TRBD1 agrees at 7 bases. CDR3 length equals 18 residues. Trimming removed 8 bases from V and 0 bases from J; junction bases left unmatched: 16. Looked up from germline, CDR1 is ENHRY and CDR2 is SYGVKD. CDR3 sequence (DNA): TGTGCCATCGGAAAGGGCCTTACAGGGGAAAGCTCCTACAATGAGCAGTTCTTC. Translation gives CAIGKGLTGESSYNEQFF.

The rearrangement links TRBV20-1 to TRBJ2-3; 10 positions agree with TRBD2. The CDR3 contains 15 residues. Germline-derived CDR1 and CDR2 are DFQATT and SNEGSKA (reference sequence). The J segment lost 5 bases and the V segment lost 2 bases, leaving 7 bases of the junction unmatched. The CDR3 reads CSARQAGGRIDTQYF. CDR3 nucleotide sequence: TGCAGTGCTAGACAAGCGGGGGGGCGGATAGATACGCAGTATTTT.

The chain has TRBV9 and TRBJ2-7; 8 bases match TRBD1. The CDR3 length is 15 residues. Trimming at V came to 2 bases and at J to 2 bases, leaving 6 bases not matched to a gene. From germline, CDR1 is SGDLS and CDR2 YYNGEE. As DNA, the CDR3 is TGTGCCAGCAGCGTTCGGACAGGGCCTCCCTACGAGCAGTACTTC. This encodes CASSVRTGPPYEQYF.

This clonotype was detected a few times. The chain is built from TRBV14 and TRBJ2-2; TRBD1 is a possible D gene (6 bases). Between the trimmed V and J ends, which lost 4 bases and 7 bases, there was a span of 16 bases. Germline V CDR1 and CDR2: SGHDN, FVKESK. This CDR3 comprises 15 residues. The CDR3 loop reads CASSPWTVRGGELFF. The CDR3 coding sequence is TGTGCCAGCAGCCCCTGGACAGTTCGCGGCGGGGAGCTGTTTTTT.

This clonotype has a handful of counts. The chain couples TRBV12-3 or TRBV12-4 to TRBJ2-1; the D gene is possibly TRBD2 (6 bases). This CDR3 contains 16 residues. The ends were cut back, 3 bases at V and 5 bases at J, with 17 bases in the middle. As DNA, the CDR3 is TGTGCCAGCAGTTTTAGGTTCGGGGGAACCGACAATGAGCAGTTCTTC. Protein: CASSFRFGGTDNEQFF.

J is TRBJ1-1 and V is TRBV5-1; a weak D match, TRBD1 (6 bases). Deletions cut 2 bases from V and 4 bases from J, with 15 bases between. The V gene's germline CDR1 is SGHRS and CDR2 YFSETQ. The CDR3 is 15 amino acids. CDR3 sequence (DNA): TGCGCCAGCAGCTTTCGAGACAGGCCGTTCACTGAAGCTTTCTTT. Protein sequence: CASSFRDRPFTEAFF.

This sequence joins TRBV20-1 and TRBJ1-3; 9 positions agree with TRBD1. V lost 2 bases to trimming and J lost 0 bases; unmatched junction nucleotides: 8. Germline values: CDR1 DFQATT, CDR2 SNEGSKA (reference sequence). The CDR3 runs to 17 residues. CDR3 bases: TGCAGTGCTAGATCTGGGACAGGGTTTTTCTCTGGAAACACCATATATTTT. It is translated as CSARSGTGFFSGNTIYF.

The CDR3 reads CASSYTSGIYEQYF. The DNA of the CDR3 is TGTGCCAGCAGCTACACTTCAGGAATCTACGAGCAGTACTTC. This rearrangement joins TRBV3-1 to TRBJ2-7; D ambiguous. V was cut by 5 bases and J by 3 bases, with 14 bases left in between. This CDR3 has 14 residues. Germline values: CDR1 LGHDT, CDR2 YNNKEL (reference sequence).

This clonotype was counted only a few times. The chain carries TRBV19 and TRBJ2-1; D not certain. Trimming took off 5 bases at V and 8 bases at J, with 13 bases between the two ends. The V gene's germline CDR1 is LNHDA and CDR2 SQIVND (reference sequence). CDR3 length: 13 residues. In nucleotides, the CDR3 is TGTGCCAGTAGTGCCCTTGCTCCCCATGAGCAGTTCTTC. Translating gives CASSALAPHEQFF.

The chain carries TRBV3-1 and TRBJ2-7; D may match TRBD1 or TRBD2 (7 bases each). The CDR3 is 16 residues long. The V end lost 6 bases, the J end lost 6 bases, and 24 bases lay between the germline ends. The germline V gene has CDR1 LGHDT and CDR2 YNNKEL (reference sequence). CDR3 nucleotide sequence: TGTGCCAGCAGTTCCCGGGGGGCAGGGGGGTCGACCGAGCAGTACTTC. This translates into CASSSRGAGGSTEQYF.

V is TRBV3-1 and J is TRBJ2-2; the match to TRBD2 covers 12 bases. The CDR3 is 16 amino acids. The germline V gene encodes CDR1 LGHDT and CDR2 YNNKEL (reference sequence). V trimming: 6 bases; J trimming: 6 bases; junction bases outside the gene matches: 8. CDR3 in DNA: TGTGCCAGCAGATACCTAGCGGGGGGGCAATCCGGGGAGCTGTTTTTT. This sequence encodes CASRYLAGGQSGELFF.

Only a few counts were recorded for this clonotype. The gene calls are TRBV12-3 or TRBV12-4 and TRBJ2-3, with D possibly being TRBD1 (5 bases). The CDR3 sequence is 16 residues long. V lost 3 bases and J 0 bases, leaving 13 bases between the germline ends. CDR3 in amino acids: CASSFPGFTSTDTQYF. The CDR3 DNA sequence: TGTGCCAGCAGTTTCCCAGGGTTTACTAGCACAGATACGCAGTATTTT.

This clonotype has a handful of counts. The chain carries TRBV9 and TRBJ2-2; no clear D. CDR1 is SGDLS and CDR2 is YYNGEE in the germline V gene. The CDR3 extends over 14 amino acids. Between the trimmed V and J ends, which lost 3 bases and 4 bases, there was a span of 10 bases. The DNA of the CDR3 is TGTGCCAGCAGCGGTCAGACACGCACCGGGGAGCTGTTTTTT. Protein: CASSGQTRTGELFF.

The genes are TRBV12-3 or TRBV12-4 and TRBJ2-1; D gene ambiguous. The CDR3 contains 16 residues. With 7 bases removed from V and 3 bases from J, the gap between germline ends came to 19 bases. CDR3 nucleotides: TGTGCCAGCACCCCCTTTGCCCATCCTTTCTACAATGAGCAGTTCTTC. Translation: CASTPFAHPFYNEQFF.

With regard to this clonotype: One end of the junction is discordant with germline, which a read error may explain. The chain is built from TRBV7-2 and TRBJ2-7, with D tentatively TRBD1 (7 bases). The germline V gene encodes CDR1 SGHTA and CDR2 FQGNSA. CDR3 length equals 14 residues. The CDR3 bases are TGCCCATGCCTCGGGAGACAGGGCTCCTACGAGCAGTACTTC. Protein: CPCLGRQGSYEQYF.

This chain connects TRBV7-2 to TRBJ2-7; 9 nucleotides agree with TRBD2. This CDR3 contains 15 residues. Germline CDR1 reads SGHTA; CDR2 reads FQGNSA. The junction had 3 bases not matched to a gene; V was cut back by 1 base and J by 2 bases. As DNA, the CDR3 is TGTGCCAGCAGCTTAGACGGGACTAGCCCCTACGAGCAGTACTTC. Translated, it gives CASSLDGTSPYEQYF.

This clonotype was picked up a small number of times. The chain is built from TRBV20-1 and TRBJ2-7; tentatively, D is TRBD1 or TRBD2 (5 bases each). CDR3 size: 12 residues. Trimming cost V 5 bases and J 1 base, with 9 bases left between them. Germline CDR1 DFQATT, CDR2 SNEGSKA (reference sequence). In DNA, the CDR3 is TGCAGTGCTTGGGGACGGTCCTACGAGCAGTACTTC. This translates into CSAWGRSYEQYF.

There are a few counts of this clonotype. The rearrangement joins TRBV21-1 to TRBJ1-1. TRBV21-1 is given as a pseudogene. This CDR3 has 16 amino acids. CDR3 protein: CASSKKWKGTYGRAFF. CDR3 nucleotides: TGTGCCAGCAGCAAAAAATGGAAGGGGACTTACGGTCGAGCTTTCTTT.

The chain has TRBV12-3 or TRBV12-4 and TRBJ2-1, with D perhaps TRBD1 (6 bases). The V and J ends lost 3 bases and 9 bases respectively, with 12 bases between them. This CDR3 is built from 13 residues. CDR3 bases: TGTGCCAGCAGTTTTGGACAGTTGATTGAGCAGTTCTTC. Translated: CASSFGQLIEQFF.

In its sample, this clonotype was seen a few times. The gene calls are TRBV3-1 and TRBJ2-3; TRBD2 aligns across 13 bases. CDR3 length: 15 residues. After removal of 5 bases from V and 5 bases from J, the junction contained 4 bases not matched to a gene. CDR1 LGHDT and CDR2 YNNKEL come from the germline V gene (reference sequence). CDR3 sequence: CASSARTSGRDTQYF. The CDR3 nucleotides read TGTGCCAGCAGCGCCCGGACTAGCGGGAGAGATACGCAGTATTTT.

The sample holds a few counts of this clonotype. The chain carries TRBV7-9 and TRBJ2-3; 7 bases line up with TRBD1. Germline lookup yields CDR1 SEHNR and CDR2 FQNEAQ (reference sequence). The CDR3 spans 16 residues. V dropped 5 bases and J dropped 2; count of bases not matched to a gene: 10. This CDR3 reads CASSPTGTANTDTQYF. DNA for the CDR3: TGTGCCAGCAGCCCCACCGGGACAGCGAACACAGATACGCAGTATTTT.

This chain links TRBV12-3 or TRBV12-4 with TRBJ2-1, with 10 nucleotides matching TRBD2. J lost 4 bases, V lost 5 bases, and 11 bases had no gene match. The CDR3 consists of 17 residues. DNA of the CDR3: TGTGCCAGCAGTGGAGAAAGACTAGCGGGCTTTTACAATGAGCAGTTCTTC. Amino acids: CASSGERLAGFYNEQFF.

This clonotype turned up a few times. J is TRBJ1-1 and V is TRBV4-1; D not resolved. The CDR3 has 12 residues. The V gene lost 4 bases and the J gene lost 4 bases, with 7 bases spanning the gap. In germline, CDR1 is MGHRA, CDR2 YSYEKL. For the CDR3, the DNA is TGCGCCAGCAGCCCGTCGCGCACTGAAGCTTTCTTT. As protein: CASSPSRTEAFF.

The rearrangement uses TRBV10-3 and TRBJ2-7, with a weak D call TRBD2 (6 bases). CDR3 length: 16 residues. Trimming pared 0 bases from V and 1 base from J, leaving 13 bases between. In germline, CDR1 is ENHRY, CDR2 SYGVKD. The CDR3 sequence: CAISESGLTSSYEQYF. The CDR3 region has the DNA TGTGCCATCAGTGAGTCGGGGTTGACTAGTTCCTACGAGCAGTACTTC.